A single sample is the source of the 22 T cell receptor beta chains below, sequenced in a study of T cells in tumors after PD-1 blockade. Only in-frame clones appear in the TCRdb table, and some are missing; sequencing was by immunoSEQ multiplex PCR. Here the sample spans roughly 1,800 clones, roughly 74% being singletons. Time point defined: second of two pre-therapy site-matched biopsies 2 to 3 months apart. The sequences come from tumor tissue, collected before anti-PD-1 treatment. Receptor source: a human donor with basal cell carcinoma.

The CDR3 loop reads CASSLMGRPSTDTQYF. The CDR3 coding sequence is TGTGCCAGCAGCCTGATGGGACGGCCTAGCACAGATACGCAGTATTTT. The chain is built from TRBV5-5 and TRBJ2-3; D might be TRBD1 or TRBD2, each matching 5 bases. The V gene lost 4 bases and the J gene lost 0 bases, with 15 bases spanning the gap. CDR1 and CDR2 from the germline V gene are SGHKS and YYEKEE (reference sequence). The CDR3 is 16 residues long.

This clone was counted between two and nine times. The rearrangement joins TRBV5-5 to TRBJ2-1; D remains unclear. The CDR3 totals 13 residues. Trimming removed 2 bases from V and 6 bases from J, with 9 bases in between. From germline, CDR1 is SGHKS and CDR2 YYEKEE (reference sequence). The DNA for the CDR3 is TGTGCCAGCAGCTTATCCCCGAGCAATGAGCAGTTCTTC. This gives the protein CASSLSPSNEQFF.

V usage is TRBV6-2 or TRBV6-3 and J usage is TRBJ2-1; TRBD2 matches at 14 bases. The germline gives CDR1 MNHEY, CDR2 SVGEGT. V lost 0 bases, J lost 7 bases, and 11 bases stayed unmatched. This CDR3 has 19 amino acids. The DNA for the CDR3 is TGTGCCAGCAGTTACTCCGGGACTAGCGGGGGTTGGGAAAAAAATGAGCAGTTCTTC. It translates to CASSYSGTSGGWEKNEQFF.

This rearrangement joins TRBV5-6 to TRBJ1-1, with 10 bases identical to TRBD1. V lost 2 bases, J lost 7 bases, and 11 bases stayed unmatched. Germline V gene sequence: CDR1 SGHDT, CDR2 YYEEEE. This CDR3 has 16 residues. The CDR3 sequence: CASSFKRTGGKGEAFF. The DNA for the CDR3 is TGTGCCAGCAGCTTTAAGAGGACAGGGGGGAAGGGTGAAGCTTTCTTT.

V is TRBV15 and J is TRBJ1-2; D uncertain. This CDR3 contains 12 residues. Trimming left V 7 bases short and J 0 bases short, with 6 bases between. Germline assignment: CDR1 LNHNV and CDR2 YYDKDF (reference sequence). CDR3 amino acids: CATKGANYGYTF. The DNA of the CDR3 is TGTGCCACCAAGGGAGCTAACTATGGCTACACCTTC.

Comment on this clone: Likely a read error: the CDR3 ends without its conserved phenylalanine or tryptophan. This chain uses TRBV28 with TRBJ1-1, with 8 bases fitting TRBD1. The J segment lost 4 bases and the V segment lost 5 bases, leaving 3 bases of the junction unmatched. The CDR3 is 13 residues long. Germline CDR1 MDHEN, CDR2 SYDVKM. CDR3 sequence: CASSQGTGTEAFL. Written as DNA, the CDR3 is TGTGCCAGCAGTCAGGGGACAGGCACTGAAGCTTTCCTT.

V usage is TRBV29-1 and J usage is TRBJ2-3; weak D call: TRBD1 (6 bases). Trimming cost V 6 bases and J 10 bases, with 20 bases left between them. Germline V gene data show CDR1 as SQVTM and CDR2 as ANQGSEA. This CDR3 has 13 residues. CDR3: CSVDRTDMASQYF. In nucleotides, the CDR3 is TGCAGCGTAGACAGGACCGACATGGCATCGCAGTATTTT.

The chain recombines TRBV5-6 with TRBJ2-1; D possibly corresponds to TRBD2 (5 bases). Germline values: CDR1 SGHDT, CDR2 YYEEEE. The CDR3 is 16 residues long. V was pared by 4 bases and J by 0 bases, with 14 bases between. DNA of the CDR3: TGTGCCAGCAGCCCTCGGGCGGGTAGCTCCTACAATGAGCAGTTCTTC. Protein: CASSPRAGSSYNEQFF.

This clone was recorded a few times. Other DNA sequences in this sample translate to the same CDR3. The gene calls are TRBV3-1 (or the pseudogene TRBV3-2) and TRBJ2-3, with TRBD2 identical over 11 bases. Trimming removed 1 base from V and 4 bases from J; junction bases left unmatched: 1. The CDR3 is made up of 15 amino acids. Germline lookup yields CDR1 LGHDT and CDR2 YNNKEL (reference sequence). CDR3 DNA: TGTGCCAGCAGCCAAGTTAGCGGGGGGGCAGATACGCAGTATTTT. This sequence encodes CASSQVSGGADTQYF.

V and J are TRBV7-9 and TRBJ1-2, with D perhaps matching TRBD1 (5 bases). Trimming removed 5 bases from V and 4 bases from J, with 17 bases in between. Germline V CDR1 and CDR2: SEHNR, FQNEAQ (reference sequence). The CDR3 runs 15 residues. The CDR3 reads CASSLTGASSYGYTF. In DNA, the CDR3 is TGTGCCAGCAGCCTGACCGGGGCCTCCTCCTATGGCTACACCTTC.

The chain carries TRBV24-1 and TRBJ2-5, with D perhaps matching TRBD2 (5 bases). This CDR3 has 11 amino acids. Trimming left V 8 bases short and J 4 bases short, with 7 bases between. From germline, CDR1 is KGHDR and CDR2 SFDVKD. In nucleotides, the CDR3 is TGTGCCACCAAACGGGGAGAGACCCAGTACTTC. It is translated as CATKRGETQYF.

This clone was seen more than once but under ten times. The J gene is TRBJ1-6, the V gene TRBV6-6; a weak D match, TRBD1 (5 bases). V was cut by 6 bases and J by 7 bases, with 13 bases left in between. The CDR3 covers 14 residues. Germline V lookup: CDR1 MNHNY, CDR2 SVGAGI (reference sequence). CDR3 sequence reads: CASRQGTVNSPLHF. CDR3 nucleotide sequence: TGTGCCAGCAGACAAGGGACGGTCAATTCACCCCTCCACTTT.

This chain links TRBV14 with TRBJ2-3; TRBD1 might be the D (5 bases). Trimming removed 1 base at V and 0 bases at J, with 17 bases between. CDR1 SGHDN and CDR2 FVKESK come from the germline V gene. This CDR3 has 18 residues. CDR3: CASSQAPRTSTSTDTQYF. The DNA of the CDR3 is TGTGCCAGCAGCCAAGCCCCGCGGACATCTACTAGCACAGATACGCAGTATTTT.

The V call is TRBV3-1 (or the pseudogene TRBV3-2), the J call TRBJ2-3; 9 bases are shared with TRBD1. V shed 0 bases, J shed 4 bases, and the junction held 8 bases outside the gene matches. The CDR3 covers 17 residues. Germline V gene lookup returns CDR1 LGHDT and CDR2 YNNKEL (reference sequence). The CDR3 coding sequence is TGTGCCAGCAGCCAAGACAACAGGGGGCGCCTGGCAGATACGCAGTATTTT. It yields the protein CASSQDNRGRLADTQYF.

The gene calls are TRBV27 and TRBJ2-1; D possibly corresponds to TRBD2 (6 bases). Germline CDR1 MNHEY, CDR2 SMNVEV (reference sequence). Trimming removed 8 bases at V and 5 bases at J, with 16 bases between. This CDR3 has 14 amino acids. The CDR3 loop is CASAGLFGNNEQFF. CDR3 DNA: TGTGCCAGCGCCGGACTATTCGGGAACAATGAGCAGTTCTTC.

The chain recombines TRBV4-1 with TRBJ2-2; TRBD2 matches 12 bases. V shed 4 bases and J 1 base; nucleotides not matched to a gene: 4. The CDR3 extends over 17 amino acids. Germline CDR1 and CDR2: MGHRA and YSYEKL. Here the CDR3 DNA reads TGCGCCAGCAGCCCTAGCGGGGGGGCGTTGAACACCGGGGAGCTGTTTTTT. Encoded protein: CASSPSGGALNTGELFF.

The gene calls are TRBV5-4 and TRBJ2-1; tentative D call: TRBD2 (5 bases). V was clipped by 0 bases and J by 2 bases, with 15 bases between them. Germline CDR1 SGHNT, CDR2 YYREEE (reference sequence). The CDR3 runs 17 residues. Here the CDR3 reads CASSLAGRTPTYNEQFF. CDR3 nucleotides: TGTGCCAGCAGCTTGGCTGGGCGGACTCCTACCTACAATGAGCAGTTCTTC.

The chain joins TRBV12-5 to TRBJ2-2; 8 bases are shared with TRBD1. The ends lost 2 bases at V and 6 bases at J; junction bases unmatched: 8. CDR1 is LGHNT, CDR2 FRNRAP, per germline. The CDR3 spans 16 residues. This CDR3 is CASGLPQTTGAGELFF. DNA of the CDR3: TGTGCTAGTGGTTTGCCCCAGACGACAGGGGCCGGGGAGCTGTTTTTT.

In DNA, the CDR3 is TGCAGTGCTAGTTCTCTCCAGGGTGGGGAGACCCAGTACTTC. Protein: CSASSLQGGETQYF. The gene calls are TRBV20-1 and TRBJ2-5; weak D call: TRBD1 (5 bases). The V gene's germline CDR1 is DFQATT and CDR2 SNEGSKA (reference sequence). Trimming took off 3 bases at V and 5 bases at J, with 16 bases between the two ends. This CDR3 is built from 14 residues.

In its sample, this clone was seen once. The chain employs TRBV19 and TRBJ1-4; D is perhaps TRBD1 (6 bases). V was shortened by 7 bases and J by 8 bases, with 14 bases between the two germline ends. The CDR3 contains 13 residues. Germline V lookup: CDR1 LNHDA, CDR2 SQIVND (reference sequence). The DNA of the CDR3 is TGTGCCAGTATGAAGGGGGATGGGGAAAAACTGTTTTTT. Its protein is CASMKGDGEKLFF.

This rearrangement joins TRBV21-1 to TRBJ2-7; the table's D call TRBD2 went unverified against the DNA. TRBV21-1 is recorded as a pseudogene. The CDR3 contains 13 residues. CDR3 nucleotide sequence: TGTGCCAGCAGCAAACGGGATCATCGGGAGCAGTACTTC. It specifies CASSKRDHREQYF.

The V gene is TRBV27, the J gene TRBJ1-6; 11 nucleotides match TRBD1. The CDR3 totals 16 residues. Germline assignment: CDR1 MNHEY and CDR2 SMNVEV (reference sequence). J was trimmed by 10 bases and V by 5 bases; bases with no gene match: 10. CDR3 nucleotide sequence: TGTGCCAGCAGTCCATTCGGGACAGGGGGTCGGTCACCCCTCCACTTT. Protein: CASSPFGTGGRSPLHF.